This T cell receptor beta chain appears in the sequencing data of a study of beta chain features in type 1 diabetes. Overall study findings and caveats: Moderate but significant shortening of TCRB CDR3s was recorded in all four CD4+ subsets from Type 1 diabetes patients. Researchers could not determine here whether HLA type influences TCRB rearrangement.

Investigators reverse transcribed all isolated RNA, so they sequenced expressed TCRB transcripts. Sequenced by immunoSEQ multiplex PCR; TCRdb stores in-frame clones only, minus some. This sample has about 150,000 clones; about 8.5% occur once, and the top ten carry 0.55% to 0.65%. Based on CD45RO/CCR7/CD25/CD127/CD95/CD27, CD4+ regulatory, stem cell-like memory, naive and central memory cells were sorted. Sorted populations were all over 98% pure. In this sample, this clone turned up a few times. The antigen remains unidentified. This clonotype was sampled from a man aged 18 to 29 in good health. Input material: central memory CD4+ T cells from blood.

The CDR3: CASSIAGVTSYEQYF. The CDR3 bases are TGTGCCAGCAGCATAGCGGGCGTGACCTCCTACGAGCAGTACTTC. This chain uses TRBV4-2 with TRBJ2-7; 7 bases agree with TRBD2. Losses at the gene ends were 5 bases for V and 0 bases for J; bases not matched to a gene: 7. This CDR3 has 15 amino acids. Germline assignment: CDR1 LGHNA and CDR2 YNFKEQ.